Below are 32 T cell receptor beta chains sequenced from a single sample in a study of blood T cell repertoires in COVID-19 (dated by TCRdb to the early 2020s). Libraries were made using the immunoSEQ multiplex PCR assay. The table was pulled from immuneACCESS by TCRdb, which kept in-frame rearrangements only. Such tables lose some clones; where checked, under half of the loss comes from unresolved V genes, and the rest has no known cause. Across this sample there are about 100,000 clones, with roughly three quarters seen only once. The ten largest clones take up roughly 22% of the sample. Sequenced: peripheral blood. These TCRs come from a human donor in a cohort sampled during active COVID-19.

V usage is TRBV13 and J usage is TRBJ2-2, with D possibly matching TRBD2 (5 bases). CDR1 and CDR2 from the germline V gene are PRHDT and FYEKMQ (reference sequence). V was shortened by 1 base and J by 7 bases, with 10 bases between the two germline ends. The CDR3 consists of 14 residues. The CDR3 spells CASSLEGGGGELFF. Written as DNA, the CDR3 is TGTGCCAGCAGCTTAGAGGGCGGAGGCGGGGAGCTGTTTTTT.

The chain has TRBV19 and TRBJ2-3; 8 nucleotides match TRBD1. With 5 bases clipped from V and 3 bases from J, the junction kept 10 bases outside the gene matches. Germline loops: CDR1 LNHDA, CDR2 SQIVND (reference sequence). CDR3 length: 16 amino acids. CDR3 protein: CASSHGGQGETDTQYF. In DNA form, the CDR3 reads TGTGCCAGTAGTCACGGAGGACAGGGAGAAACAGATACGCAGTATTTT.

This chain joins TRBV4-3 and TRBJ2-7; 9 positions agree with TRBD1. Germline CDR1 reads LGHNA; CDR2 reads YSLEER. The CDR3 spans 15 residues. V lost 1 base, J lost 7 bases, and 8 bases stayed unmatched. The CDR3 sequence: CASSQAGTGKSEQYF. Here the CDR3 DNA reads TGCGCCAGCAGCCAAGCCGGGACAGGGAAGTCGGAGCAGTACTTC.

The CDR3 DNA reads as TGTGCCAGCTCACCAGCTAGCGGGAGGCAAGGGGGAGATACGCAGTATTTT. Its protein product is CASSPASGRQGGDTQYF. This chain uses TRBV18 with TRBJ2-3; 11 bases agree with TRBD2. The CDR3 extends over 17 amino acids. V lost 2 bases to trimming and J lost 5 bases; unmatched junction nucleotides: 9. Germline V gives CDR1 KGHSH, CDR2 LQKENI.

The genes are TRBV7-9 and TRBJ2-5, with D unresolved. V lost 5 bases to trimming and J lost 4 bases, with 11 bases between them. The CDR3 is 13 residues long. The germline CDR1 and CDR2 sequences are SEHNR and FQNEAQ (reference sequence). CDR3: CASSTPGGETQYF. The CDR3 DNA reads as TGTGCCAGCAGCACACCAGGTGGAGAGACCCAGTACTTC.

This chain links TRBV10-3 with TRBJ2-7, with 10 nucleotides matching TRBD2. The CDR3 has 13 residues. Germline lookup yields CDR1 ENHRY and CDR2 SYGVKD. The CDR3 sequence is CALSGLAKNEQYF. CDR3 sequence (DNA): TGTGCTCTTTCGGGACTAGCGAAAAACGAGCAGTACTTC.

By sample share, this clone is medium-sized. The V and J genes are TRBV7-8 and TRBJ1-4; TRBD1 agrees at 9 bases. There are 16 residues in the CDR3. The junction had 8 bases not matched to a gene; V was cut back by 2 bases and J by 7 bases. CDR1 and CDR2 from the germline V gene are SGHVS and FQNEAQ. This CDR3 is CASSLLQTGGPEKLFF. The CDR3, as DNA: TGTGCCAGCAGCTTACTGCAGACAGGGGGACCTGAAAAACTGTTTTTT.

The chain uses TRBV5-1 and TRBJ2-5; 9 bases are a match to TRBD2. Germline V gene sequence: CDR1 SGHRS, CDR2 YFSETQ. V gave up 4 bases and J gave up 4 bases; unmatched junction bases: 11. This CDR3 is built from 16 residues. The CDR3 region has the DNA TGCGCCAGCAGCCCCTTAGCGGGAGCGGGGCCAGAGACCCAGTACTTC. Amino acids: CASSPLAGAGPETQYF.

This rearrangement joins TRBV5-8 to TRBJ1-4; no definite D call. The V end lost 1 base, the J end lost 6 bases, and 13 bases lay between the germline ends. Germline CDR1 is SGHTS and CDR2 is YDEGEE. The CDR3 is made up of 15 amino acids. The CDR3 here is CASSLIPQRYEKLFF. The CDR3 coding sequence is TGTGCCAGCAGCTTGATCCCCCAGCGCTATGAAAAACTGTTTTTT.

The rearrangement links TRBV7-9 to TRBJ2-7; D perhaps matches TRBD1 (5 bases). From germline, CDR1 is SEHNR and CDR2 FQNEAQ (reference sequence). V was shortened by 1 base and J by 5 bases, with 24 bases between the two germline ends. This CDR3 has 18 residues. For the CDR3, the DNA is TGTGCCAGCAGCTTAGAAGGGGTGGAGCAGGGATGGTGGGACGAGCAGTACTTC. Protein product: CASSLEGVEQGWWDEQYF.

The chain joins TRBV12-5 to TRBJ2-2; D not resolved. The germline V gene has CDR1 LGHNT and CDR2 FRNRAP. The V end lost 2 bases, the J end lost 7 bases, and 8 bases lay between the germline ends. The CDR3 runs to 13 residues. CDR3 DNA sequence: TGTGCTAGTGGTTTGAGAGCCGTCGGGGAGCTGTTTTTT. Its protein product is CASGLRAVGELFF.

The chain employs TRBV30 and TRBJ2-7, with 7 bases matching TRBD2. Trimming removed 4 bases from V and 6 bases from J; junction bases left unmatched: 15. The germline V gene encodes CDR1 GTSNPN and CDR2 SVGIG (reference sequence). There are 15 residues in the CDR3. DNA of the CDR3: TGTGCCTGGATGCCCCCCGGACTAGTTTCGAGCGAGCAGTACTTC. The encoded protein is CAWMPPGLVSSEQYF.

This clone occurred once. The chain carries TRBV7-3 and TRBJ2-1; 11 nucleotides line up with TRBD2. There are 14 residues in the CDR3. Germline V CDR1 and CDR2: SGHTA, FQGTGA. Unmatched junction bases numbered 6, after V lost 6 bases and J lost 8 bases. The CDR3 sequence: CASSSTSGSYEQFF. CDR3 DNA: TGTGCCAGCAGTTCCACTAGCGGGAGTTATGAGCAGTTCTTC.

The gene calls are TRBV7-9 and TRBJ2-7, with D possibly being TRBD2 (5 bases). The CDR3 spans 14 residues. CDR1 and CDR2 from the germline V gene are SEHNR and FQNEAQ (reference sequence). V was shortened by 4 bases and J by 0 bases, with 10 bases between the two germline ends. CDR3 coding DNA: TGTGCCAGCAGCTATCGTGGGAGCTCCTACGAGCAGTACTTC. The encoded protein is CASSYRGSSYEQYF.

In this sample, this clone turned up a few times. The V gene is TRBV29-1, the J gene TRBJ2-2; 10 positions agree with TRBD1. This CDR3 comprises 14 residues. The ends lost 4 bases at V and 6 bases at J; junction bases unmatched: 5. Per the germline V gene, CDR1 is SQVTM and CDR2 is ANQGSEA. CDR3: CSVGSGQGSGELFF. Written as DNA, the CDR3 is TGCAGCGTTGGGTCGGGACAGGGGTCCGGGGAGCTGTTTTTT.

This chain uses TRBV29-1 with TRBJ2-7; 10 nucleotides line up with TRBD2. The CDR3 is 16 residues long. V shed 1 base, J shed 9 bases, and the junction held 15 bases outside the gene matches. Germline V gene data show CDR1 as SQVTM and CDR2 as ANQGSEA. The chain's CDR3 is CSVEADISSGRGVQYF. The CDR3 region has the DNA TGCAGCGTTGAAGCCGATATCTCTAGCGGGAGAGGGGTGCAGTACTTC.

The chain recombines TRBV11-1 with TRBJ1-1; 7 positions match TRBD1. The J segment lost 4 bases and the V segment lost 4 bases, leaving 9 bases of the junction unmatched. The germline V gene has CDR1 SGHAT and CDR2 FQDESV (reference sequence). The CDR3 covers 15 residues. The CDR3: CASSSTGVGGTEAFF. The DNA for the CDR3 is TGTGCCAGCAGCTCCACAGGGGTCGGAGGCACTGAAGCTTTCTTT.

The chain carries TRBV13 and TRBJ2-1, with D possibly matching TRBD2 (6 bases). The CDR3 runs 16 residues. Germline V CDR1 and CDR2: PRHDT, FYEKMQ (reference sequence). V shed 4 bases and J shed 0 bases, with 13 bases lying between them. The CDR3 DNA sequence: TGTGCCAGCAGCTGGAACCAGGGAGGCTCCTACAATGAGCAGTTCTTC. Residues: CASSWNQGGSYNEQFF.

This clone was detected only once. The chain recombines TRBV12-3 or TRBV12-4 with TRBJ2-2; TRBD2 might be the D (5 bases). This CDR3 region has 13 residues. V lost 6 bases and J lost 8, with 13 bases in between. This CDR3 is CASRGMGEGELFF. The CDR3 bases are TGTGCCAGCAGGGGAATGGGAGAAGGGGAGCTGTTTTTT.

The chain carries TRBV2 and TRBJ2-7; TRBD1 matches 9 bases. The ends lost 8 bases at V and 3 bases at J; junction bases unmatched: 2. This CDR3 is built from 12 residues. Germline-derived CDR1 and CDR2 are SNHLY and FYNNEI. CDR3 protein: CASGTGRYEQYF. The CDR3 DNA is TGTGCCAGCGGGACAGGGCGCTACGAGCAGTACTTC.

In this sample, this clone turned up once. V and J are TRBV4-1 and TRBJ2-7, with TRBD2 matching 10 bases. The ends lost 1 base at V and 2 bases at J; junction bases unmatched: 8. Per germline, CDR1 MGHRA and CDR2 YSYEKL. The CDR3 has 17 residues. This CDR3 reads CASSQVLLAGLTYEQYF. CDR3 bases: TGCGCCAGCAGCCAAGTGTTACTAGCGGGACTCACCTACGAGCAGTACTTC.

The J gene is TRBJ2-7, the V gene TRBV6-1; no clear D gene. CDR3 length: 12 residues. Germline CDR1 and CDR2: MNHNS and SASEGT. The V gene lost 3 bases and the J gene lost 2 bases, with 5 bases spanning the gap. This CDR3 is CASSELPYEQYF. The DNA of the CDR3 is TGTGCCAGCAGTGAGCTACCCTACGAGCAGTACTTC.

V gene TRBV6-6 combines with J gene TRBJ1-1; D is uncertain. Deletions cut 3 bases from V and 1 base from J, with 6 bases between. CDR1 and CDR2 (germline): MNHNY, SVGAGI (reference sequence). This CDR3 has 13 residues. CDR3 nucleotides: TGTGCCAGCAGTTATGAGCGGAACACTGAAGCTTTCTTT. Translating gives CASSYERNTEAFF.

This clone was seen ten or more times. The V and J genes are TRBV7-3 and TRBJ1-2, with 10 positions matching TRBD1. Germline V gene data show CDR1 as SGHTA and CDR2 as FQGTGA. The J segment lost 4 bases and the V segment lost 5 bases, leaving 10 bases of the junction unmatched. The length of the CDR3 is 16 residues. For the CDR3, the DNA is TGTGCCAGCAGCAGCCAACCGGGACAGGGGTTCTATGGCTACACCTTC. Translation gives CASSSQPGQGFYGYTF.

This chain connects TRBV6-2 or TRBV6-3 to TRBJ2-5, with D possibly being TRBD2 (6 bases). The CDR3 loop spans 16 amino acids. The V end lost 2 bases, the J end lost 2 bases, and 15 bases lay between the germline ends. Per the germline V gene, CDR1 is MNHEY and CDR2 is SVGEGT. CDR3 sequence (DNA): TGTGCCAGCAGTTACGTTAAGGGACTGTTGCAAGAGACCCAGTACTTC. Residues: CASSYVKGLLQETQYF.

This clone was seen a handful of times. V usage is TRBV4-1 and J usage is TRBJ2-1, with 7 bases identical to TRBD2. The CDR3 extends over 15 amino acids. After removal of 5 bases from V and 3 bases from J, the junction contained 7 bases not matched to a gene. Germline-derived CDR1 and CDR2 are MGHRA and YSYEKL. In DNA, the CDR3 is TGCGCCAGCAGCGTCAGTGGGACTAACTACAATGAGCAGTTCTTC. Its translation is CASSVSGTNYNEQFF.

V and J are TRBV4-1 and TRBJ1-2, with 8 bases that match TRBD1. Trimming took 3 bases from V and 8 from J; bases not matched to a gene: 17. The CDR3 consists of 17 residues. Germline V lookup: CDR1 MGHRA, CDR2 YSYEKL. In nucleotides, the CDR3 is TGCGCCAGCAGCCAGGTTCCCATTCGGACCCAGGGGGCGGGCTACACCTTC. Translating it yields CASSQVPIRTQGAGYTF.

The J gene is TRBJ2-3, the V gene TRBV28; 7 nucleotides align to TRBD2. J was trimmed by 2 bases and V by 3 bases; bases with no gene match: 8. CDR1 is MDHEN and CDR2 is SYDVKM in the germline V gene. This CDR3 is built from 16 residues. The CDR3 nucleotides read TGTGCCAGCAGTTTTTCCCAGCGGGATAACACAGATACGCAGTATTTT. Residues: CASSFSQRDNTDTQYF.

The chain links TRBV6-6 to TRBJ2-1; D possibly corresponds to TRBD2 (6 bases). With 11 bases removed from V and 5 bases from J, the gap between germline ends came to 22 bases. Looked up from germline, CDR1 is MNHNY and CDR2 is SVGAGI (reference sequence). CDR3 size: 15 residues. CDR3 loop: CAGGGDLGWNNEQFF. CDR3 in DNA: TGTGCCGGAGGAGGGGATCTCGGCTGGAACAATGAGCAGTTCTTC.

J is TRBJ2-1 and V is TRBV30; 7 bases align to TRBD2. This CDR3 is built from 14 residues. The V and J ends lost 3 bases and 3 bases, in that order; junction bases with no gene match: 5. The germline V gene has CDR1 GTSNPN and CDR2 SVGIG (reference sequence). For the CDR3, the DNA is TGTGCCTGGAGGCGTAGCGGGCTCTACAATGAGCAGTTCTTC. Amino acid sequence: CAWRRSGLYNEQFF.

The rearrangement uses TRBV4-3 and TRBJ2-3; 8 bases map to TRBD2. The V segment lost 0 bases and the J segment 2 bases; nucleotides outside the gene matches: 13. Germline assignment: CDR1 LGHNA and CDR2 YSLEER. CDR3 length: 19 amino acids. CDR3 region: CASSQDPGLGGGTTDTQYF. In nucleotides, the CDR3 is TGCGCCAGCAGCCAAGACCCCGGTTTGGGCGGGGGGACCACAGATACGCAGTATTTT.

In its sample, this clone was seen a few times. The rearrangement joins TRBV5-1 to TRBJ1-1; the D gene is possibly TRBD1 (6 bases). CDR3 length: 15 amino acids. V dropped 0 bases and J dropped 1 base, with 10 bases sitting between them. CDR1 and CDR2 (germline): SGHRS, YFSETQ. The CDR3 spells CASSLGWGPNTEAFF. The DNA for the CDR3 is TGCGCCAGCAGCTTGGGGTGGGGGCCGAACACTGAAGCTTTCTTT.